A selection of T cell receptor beta chains follows, all from one sample in a study of regulatory T cells in long-lasting Graves disease. MiXCR, applied by TCRdb to the multiplex PCR reads, yields one record per CDR3 protein. The profile covers about 290,000 distinct CDR3 sequences, with roughly a fifth appearing a single time and roughly three fifths taken by the ten largest. The material sequenced was peripheral blood mononuclear cells (PBMCs), taken when the disease was refractory, from a patient treated with antithyroid drugs. The receptor source for this set is a female donor with Graves disease. Each CDR3 is given with its conserved first and last residue. The D gene is left open where the match is weak. Size is stated for part of the rows, as once, few or many counts, or as a class when the clone is expanded.

>.|12|TRBJ1-1|TRBV6-1|.
CAGEGRGTEAFF
TGTGCTGGAGAGGGAAGGGGCACTGAAGCTTTCTTT
>TRBD1|16|TRBJ1-2|TRBV9|few
CASSGGQGYSGYGYTF
TGTGCCAGCAGCGGTGGACAGGGTTATAGTGGCTATGGCTACACCTTC
>.|14|TRBJ1-1|TRBV5-5|many
CASSFHRSGTEAFF
TGTGCCAGCAGCTTTCACCGTTCGGGCACTGAAGCTTTCTTT
>.|14|TRBJ1-2|TRBV19|few
CASSDNSGSYGYTF
TGTGCCAGTAGTGATAACTCGGGCTCCTATGGCTACACCTTC
>.|17|TRBJ2-3|TRBV7-2|few
CASSKSPLAPSTDTQYF
TGTGCCAGCAGCAAATCCCCCCTAGCCCCATCCACAGATACGCAGTATTTT
>.|16|TRBJ2-1|TRBV24-1|.
CATSDPLDSSYNEQFF
TGTGCCACCAGTGACCCCCTGGACAGCTCCTACAATGAGCAGTTCTTC
>.|16|TRBJ2-2|TRBV4-1|.
CASSPQVRINTGELFF
TGCGCCAGCAGCCCACAGGTGCGGATTAACACCGGGGAGCTGTTTTTT
>.|14|TRBJ2-3|TRBV28|.
CASSLMIDTDTQYF
TGTGCCAGCAGTCTCATGATCGACACAGATACGCAGTATTTT
>TRBD1|12|TRBJ2-4|TRBV7-2|.
CASSPGQGKQYF
TGTGCCAGCAGCCCGGGACAGGGAAAACAGTACTTC
>.|13|TRBJ2-5|TRBV14|.
CASSRSPLETQYF
TGTGCCAGCAGCCGGAGCCCCTTAGAGACCCAGTACTTC
>.|13|TRBJ1-2|TRBV6-1|many
CASSEWAGSGYTF
TGTGCCAGCAGTGAATGGGCAGGGAGTGGCTACACCTTC
>.|13|TRBJ1-1|TRBV30|.
CAWSMGRITEAFF
TGTGCCTGGAGTATGGGTCGAATCACTGAAGCTTTCTTT
>.|13|TRBJ2-5|TRBV11-2|many
CASSYGTLETQYF
TGTGCCAGCAGCTACGGGACATTAGAGACCCAGTACTTC
>.|13|TRBJ1-2|TRBV27|many
CASSGGRNYGYTF
TGTGCCAGCAGCGGGGGGAGGAACTATGGCTACACCTTC
>.|13|TRBJ2-2|TRBV6-5|.
CASSYHTRGELFF
TGTGCCAGCAGTTACCACACGCGCGGGGAGCTGTTTTTT
>.|17|TRBJ1-6|TRBV6-1|few
CASSPRTASSYNSPLHF
TGTGCCAGCAGTCCAAGGACAGCGAGCTCCTATAATTCACCCCTCCACTTT
>.|14|TRBJ1-6|TRBV6-1|.
CASSLTESDAPLHF
TGTGCCAGCAGCTTGACGGAGTCCGATGCACCCCTCCACTTT
>TRBD2|13|TRBJ2-5|TRBV20-1|.
CSARVAGWGEQYF
TGCAGTGCTAGGGTAGCGGGCTGGGGGGAGCAGTACTTC
>.|15|TRBJ1-3|TRBV15|.
CATSRVRTDGNTIYF
TGTGCCACCAGCAGAGTTCGGACGGACGGAAACACCATATATTTT
>TRBD1|13|TRBJ2-7|TRBV7-9|few
CASSTGQGIEQYF
TGTGCCAGCAGCACGGGACAGGGCATAGAGCAGTACTTC
>.|13|TRBJ2-2|TRBV24-1|few
CATSGGNTGELFF
TGTGCCACCAGTGGAGGGAACACCGGGGAGCTGTTTTTT
>TRBD1|17|TRBJ1-2|TRBV28|many
CASSTRQGKWSNYGYTF
TGTGCCAGCAGTACGCGACAGGGCAAGTGGTCTAACTATGGCTACACCTTC
>.|15|TRBJ1-1|TRBV7-2|many
CASSVSRYSDTEAFF
TGTGCCAGCAGCGTATCCAGGTATTCGGACACTGAAGCTTTCTTT
>.|14|TRBJ1-1|TRBV7-2|.
CASSPRRLNTEAFF
TGTGCCAGCAGCCCCCGCCGGCTCAACACTGAAGCTTTCTTT
>.|15|TRBJ2-6|TRBV7-8|few
CASSRLLSGANVLTF
TGTGCCAGCAGCAGACTGCTCTCTGGGGCCAACGTCCTGACTTTC
>.|14|TRBJ2-7|TRBV6-2/TRBV6-3|many
CASTSDVISYEQYF
TGTGCCAGCACCTCCGACGTAATCTCCTACGAGCAGTACTTC
>.|14|TRBJ2-3|TRBV10-3|few
CAISEFGGVDTQYF
TGTGCCATCAGTGAGTTTGGCGGTGTGGATACGCAGTATTTT
>.|14|TRBJ2-5|TRBV28|many
CASSFMTYQETQYF
TGTGCCAGCAGTTTTATGACGTACCAAGAGACCCAGTACTTC
>.|13|TRBJ2-2|TRBV29-1|.
CSVAPGDTGELFF
TGCAGCGTTGCGCCAGGGGACACCGGGGAGCTGTTTTTT
>.|13|TRBJ1-5|TRBV19|.
CASSIQGYQPQHF
TGTGCCAGTAGTATTCAAGGGTATCAGCCCCAGCATTTT
>.|15|TRBJ1-1|TRBV5-6|.
CASSLYAGHDTEAFF
TGTGCCAGCAGCCTTTATGCGGGGCACGACACTGAAGCTTTCTTT
>TRBD2|16|TRBJ2-7|TRBV9|few
CASSVGGAGGPYEQYF
TGTGCCAGCAGCGTAGGGGGAGCGGGAGGCCCCTACGAGCAGTACTTC
>.|16|TRBJ1-6|TRBV18|.
CASSPEMGSGNSPLHF
TGTGCCAGCTCACCGGAGATGGGATCAGGGAATTCACCCCTCCACTTT
>.|12|TRBJ1-2|TRBV6-1|many
CASIDWRDGYTF
TGTGCCAGCATTGATTGGAGGGATGGCTACACCTTC
>.|16|TRBJ1-5|TRBV19|.
CASSIHRVEGNQPQHF
TGTGCCAGTAGTATTCACAGGGTCGAGGGAAACCAGCCCCAGCATTTT
>TRBD2|18|TRBJ2-7|TRBV6-1|.
CASSHTNIAGPVIGEQYF
TGTGCCAGCAGTCACACCAACATAGCGGGGCCGGTTATAGGCGAGCAGTACTTC
>TRBD1|14|TRBJ2-2|TRBV29-1|many
CSVDRGQNTGELFF
TGCAGCGTCGACAGGGGGCAGAACACCGGGGAGCTGTTTTTT
>.|11|TRBJ1-2|TRBV12-3/TRBV12-4|many
CASTKGYGYTF
TGTGCCAGCACTAAGGGGTATGGCTACACCTTC
>.|16|TRBJ2-7|TRBV6-1|.
CASSPLRGTEAYEQYF
TGTGCCAGCAGTCCCCTTCGGGGGACGGAAGCCTACGAGCAGTACTTC
>.|13|TRBJ1-1|TRBV3-1|many
CASSQDLRVRAFF
TGTGCCAGCAGCCAAGATCTAAGAGTCCGGGCTTTCTTT
>TRBD1|12|TRBJ1-1|TRBV12-3/TRBV12-4|many
CASRFGTGGAFF
TGTGCCAGCAGGTTCGGGACAGGTGGGGCTTTCTTT
>.|13|TRBJ1-1|TRBV7-2|.
CASSLRLETEAFF
TGTGCCAGCAGCCTACGGTTAGAGACTGAAGCTTTCTTT
>TRBD2|15|TRBJ2-2|TRBV12-3/TRBV12-4|few
CASSSLAGGTGELFF
TGTGCCAGCAGTTCACTAGCGGGAGGGACCGGGGAGCTGTTTTTT
>TRBD1|17|TRBJ1-5|TRBV12-3/TRBV12-4|many
CASSLEGQGLGNQPQHF
TGTGCCAGCAGTTTAGAGGGACAGGGGCTTGGAAATCAGCCCCAGCATTTT
>TRBD2|13|TRBJ2-5|TRBV20-1|.
CSARDGGRETQYF
TGCAGTGCTAGAGATGGCGGGAGGGAGACCCAGTACTTC
>.|14|TRBJ2-7|TRBV28|many
CASSFENFPYEQYF
TGTGCCAGCAGTTTCGAGAATTTCCCCTACGAGCAGTACTTC
>.|13|TRBJ2-7|TRBV20-1|many
CSARQGWWDEQYF
TGCAGTGCTAGACAGGGGTGGTGGGACGAGCAGTACTTC